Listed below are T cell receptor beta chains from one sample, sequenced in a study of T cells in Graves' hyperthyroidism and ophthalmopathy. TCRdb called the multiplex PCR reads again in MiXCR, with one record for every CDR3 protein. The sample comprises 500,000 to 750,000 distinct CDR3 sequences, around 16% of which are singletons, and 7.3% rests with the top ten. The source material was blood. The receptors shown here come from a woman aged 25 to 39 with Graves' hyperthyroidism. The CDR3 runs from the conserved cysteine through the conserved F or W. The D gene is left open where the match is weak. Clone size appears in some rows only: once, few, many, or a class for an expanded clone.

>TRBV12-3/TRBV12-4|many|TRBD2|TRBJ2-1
TGTGCCAGCAGTTTAGCGCTACGGGGACTAGCGGGGGTGGGGTTTGGTGAGCAGTTCTTC
CASSLALRGLAGVGFGEQFF
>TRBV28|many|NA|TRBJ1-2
TGTGCCAGCAGTGTGGAGGGTTACTATGGCTACACCTTC
CASSVEGYYGYTF
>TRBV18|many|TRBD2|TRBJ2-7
TGTGCCAGCTCAACCATAGCGGGAGGGCGGTCCTACGAGCAGTACTTC
CASSTIAGGRSYEQYF
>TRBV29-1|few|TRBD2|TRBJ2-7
TGCAGCGTTTCCCCTGGGGGGGGACCCTCCTACGAGCAGTACTTC
CSVSPGGGPSYEQYF
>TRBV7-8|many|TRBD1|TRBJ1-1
TGTGCCAGCAGCTTAGTGGCAGGGGGCCAGACTGAAGCTTTCTTT
CASSLVAGGQTEAFF
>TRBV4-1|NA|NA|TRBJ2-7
TGCGCCAGCAGCTTCCGGGCCGGGAGTTCCTACGAGCAGTACTTC
CASSFRAGSSYEQYF
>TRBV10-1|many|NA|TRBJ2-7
TGCGCCAGCAGTGGAGGAACCTACGAGCAGTACTTC
CASSGGTYEQYF
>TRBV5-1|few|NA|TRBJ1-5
TGCGCCAGCAGCTTTGGGGGGGCGAGCAATCAGCCCCAGCATTTT
CASSFGGASNQPQHF
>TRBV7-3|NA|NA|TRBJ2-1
TGTGCCAGCAGCTCAGCTAGCTTGGATGAGCAGTTCTTC
CASSSASLDEQFF
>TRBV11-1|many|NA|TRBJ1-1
TGTGCCAGCAGCTTAAATCCCGGGACCGAGATCACTGAAGCTTTCTTT
CASSLNPGTEITEAFF
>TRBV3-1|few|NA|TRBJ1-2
TGTGCCAGCAGCCAAGCCGCAGCCTATGGCTACACCTTC
CASSQAAAYGYTF
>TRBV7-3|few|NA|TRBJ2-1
TGTGCCAGCAGCACACTCGGAGGAGCCTACAATGAGCAGTTCTTC
CASSTLGGAYNEQFF
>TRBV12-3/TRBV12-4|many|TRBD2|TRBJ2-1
TGTGCCAGCAGTTTACTAGCGGCCAGCTCCTACAATGAGCAGTTCTTC
CASSLLAASSYNEQFF
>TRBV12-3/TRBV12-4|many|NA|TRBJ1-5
TGTGCCAGCACCTTAGGGGTGTATCAGCCCCAGCATTTT
CASTLGVYQPQHF
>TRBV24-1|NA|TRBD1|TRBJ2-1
TGTGCCACCAGCACCTTGACAGGGGCTCTAGGGGGGAATGAGCAGTTCTTC
CATSTLTGALGGNEQFF
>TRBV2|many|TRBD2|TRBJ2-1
TGTGCCAGCAGTGCCAGACTGGGGGTGCGGGAGGAGCAGTTCTTC
CASSARLGVREEQFF
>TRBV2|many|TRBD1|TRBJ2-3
TGTGCCAGCAGGGCCGACAGGGGGCCCAACACTAGCACAGATACGCAGTATTTT
CASRADRGPNTSTDTQYF
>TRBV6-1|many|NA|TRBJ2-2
TGTGCCAGCAGCCCACGACAGATGACCGGGGAGCTGTTTTTT
CASSPRQMTGELFF
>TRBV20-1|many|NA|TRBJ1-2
TGCAGTGCTATGGGGCATGACTATGGCTACACCTTC
CSAMGHDYGYTF
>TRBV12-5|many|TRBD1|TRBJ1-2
TGTGCTAGTCGGACCCACGACGACGGGGACAGTCCACTTTCTAACTATGGCTACACCTTC
CASRTHDDGDSPLSNYGYTF
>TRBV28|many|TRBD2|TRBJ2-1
TGTGCCAGCAGTTTACACAGTTCAGCAGCGGGAGGGCCGATTGAGCAGTTCTTC
CASSLHSSAAGGPIEQFF
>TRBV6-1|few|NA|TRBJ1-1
TGTGCCAGCAGGGCCCAGCCGAACACTGAAGCTTTCTTT
CASRAQPNTEAFF
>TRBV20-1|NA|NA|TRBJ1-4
TGCAGTGCCATTCTGGAAGGGGTTACTAATGAAAAACTGCTTTTT
CSAILEGVTNEKLLF
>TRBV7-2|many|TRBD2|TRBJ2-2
TGTGCCAGCAGCTTATTGGTAGCGGGGGCCACCGGGGAGCTGTTTTTT
CASSLLVAGATGELFF
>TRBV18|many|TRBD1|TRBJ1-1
TGTGCCAGCTCACCGAACTACAGGGGGAACACTGAAGCTTTCTTT
CASSPNYRGNTEAFF
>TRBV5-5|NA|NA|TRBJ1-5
TGTGCCAGCAGCTTGAATAGTTTGAATCAGCCCCAGCATTTT
CASSLNSLNQPQHF
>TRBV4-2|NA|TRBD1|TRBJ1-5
TGTGCCAGCAGCCAAGACCGGACAGGGGGGGACAATCAGCCCCAGCATTTT
CASSQDRTGGDNQPQHF
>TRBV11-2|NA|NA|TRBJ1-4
TGTGCCAGCAGCCAGACAGGAGTCGAAAAACTGTTTTTT
CASSQTGVEKLFF
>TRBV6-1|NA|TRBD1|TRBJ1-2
TGTGCCAGCAAACCGGGACAGGGATTTCACTACACCTTC
CASKPGQGFHYTF
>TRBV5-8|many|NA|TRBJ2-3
TGTGCCAGCAGCTCCAGCGGAGAGTTCACAGATACGCAGTATTTT
CASSSSGEFTDTQYF
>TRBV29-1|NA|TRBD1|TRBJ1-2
TGCAGCGTTGAAGATCGGAAACAGGGGAGTGACTATGGCTACACCTTC
CSVEDRKQGSDYGYTF
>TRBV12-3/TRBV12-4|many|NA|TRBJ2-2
TGTGCCAGCACTTCCGGGGGCACCGGGGAGCTGTTTTTT
CASTSGGTGELFF
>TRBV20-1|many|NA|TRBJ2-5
TGCAGTGAATTGGCTATTGAGGAGACCCAGTACTTC
CSELAIEETQYF
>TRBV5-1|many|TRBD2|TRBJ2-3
TGCGCCAGCAGCTTCAGCGGGACTAGCGGGCGCACAGATACGCAGTATTTT
CASSFSGTSGRTDTQYF
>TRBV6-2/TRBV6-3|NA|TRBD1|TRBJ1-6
TGTGCCAGCAGTTACTCGCTGAGACAGGGGGTACCCCTCCACTTT
CASSYSLRQGVPLHF
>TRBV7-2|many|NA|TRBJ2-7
TGTGCCAGCAGCTCGAACAGAAACGCCTACGAGCAGTACTTC
CASSSNRNAYEQYF
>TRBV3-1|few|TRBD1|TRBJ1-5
TGTGCCAGCAGCCAAGGGAACGGACAGGCGCATTATAGCAATCAGCCCCAGCATTTT
CASSQGNGQAHYSNQPQHF
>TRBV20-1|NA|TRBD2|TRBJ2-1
TGCAGTGGACTAGCGGGAGAAGGCAATGAGCAGTTCTTC
CSGLAGEGNEQFF
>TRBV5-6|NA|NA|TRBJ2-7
TGTGCCAGCAGGACAGAGGGCCTCCCCTACGAGCAGTACTTC
CASRTEGLPYEQYF
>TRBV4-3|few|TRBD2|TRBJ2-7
TGCGCCAGCAGCCAAGAAAGACTAGCGGGAGGCGATGGTGCCATCCTACTCTACGAGCAGTACTTC
CASSQERLAGGDGAILLYEQYF